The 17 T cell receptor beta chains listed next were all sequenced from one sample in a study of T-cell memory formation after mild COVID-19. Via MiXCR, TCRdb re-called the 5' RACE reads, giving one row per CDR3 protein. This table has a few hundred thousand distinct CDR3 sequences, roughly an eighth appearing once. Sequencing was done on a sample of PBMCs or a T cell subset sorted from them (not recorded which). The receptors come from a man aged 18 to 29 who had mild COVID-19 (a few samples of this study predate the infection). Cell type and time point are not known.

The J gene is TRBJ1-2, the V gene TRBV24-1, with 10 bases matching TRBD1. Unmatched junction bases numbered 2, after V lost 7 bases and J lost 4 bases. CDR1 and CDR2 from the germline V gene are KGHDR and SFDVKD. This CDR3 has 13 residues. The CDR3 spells CATRTGGAYGYTF. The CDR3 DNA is TGTGCCACCAGGACAGGGGGCGCCTATGGCTACACCTTC.

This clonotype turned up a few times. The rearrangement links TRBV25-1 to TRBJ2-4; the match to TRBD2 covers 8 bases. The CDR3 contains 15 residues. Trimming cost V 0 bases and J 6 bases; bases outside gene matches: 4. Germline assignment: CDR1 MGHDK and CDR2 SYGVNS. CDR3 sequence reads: CASSEYGGGPNIQYF. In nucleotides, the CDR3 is TGTGCCAGCAGTGAATACGGGGGGGGTCCAAACATTCAGTACTTC.

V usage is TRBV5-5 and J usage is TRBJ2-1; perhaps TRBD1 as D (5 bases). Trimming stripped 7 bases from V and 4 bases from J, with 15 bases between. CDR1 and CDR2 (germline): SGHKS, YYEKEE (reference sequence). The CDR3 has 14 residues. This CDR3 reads CASDTGFAYNEQFF. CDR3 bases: TGTGCCAGCGATACAGGATTTGCGTACAATGAGCAGTTCTTC.

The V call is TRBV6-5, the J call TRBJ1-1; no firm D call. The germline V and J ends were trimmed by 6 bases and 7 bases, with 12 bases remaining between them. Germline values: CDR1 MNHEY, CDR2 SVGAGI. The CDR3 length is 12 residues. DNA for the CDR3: TGTGCCAGCAGAGTGCCGGGCGGTGAAGCTTTCTTT. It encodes CASRVPGGEAFF.

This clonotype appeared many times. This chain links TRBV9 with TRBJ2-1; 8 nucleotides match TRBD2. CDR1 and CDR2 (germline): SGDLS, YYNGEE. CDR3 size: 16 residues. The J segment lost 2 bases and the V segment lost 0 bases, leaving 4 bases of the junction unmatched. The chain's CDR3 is CASSVAGGNTYNEQFF. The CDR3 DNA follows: TGTGCCAGCAGCGTAGCGGGGGGGAATACCTACAATGAGCAGTTCTTC. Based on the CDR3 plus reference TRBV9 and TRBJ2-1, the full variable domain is DSGVTQTPKHLITATGQRVTLRCSPRSGDLSVYWYQQSLDQGLQFLIQYYNGEERAKGNILERFSAQQFPDLHSELNLSSLELGDSALYFCASSVAGGNTYNEQFFGPGTRLTVL.

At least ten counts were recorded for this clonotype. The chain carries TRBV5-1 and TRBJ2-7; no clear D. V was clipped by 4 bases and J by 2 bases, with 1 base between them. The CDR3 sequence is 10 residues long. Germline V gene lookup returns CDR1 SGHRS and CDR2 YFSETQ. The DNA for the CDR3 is TGCGCCAGCAGCACCTACGAGCAGTACGTC. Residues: CASSTYEQYV.

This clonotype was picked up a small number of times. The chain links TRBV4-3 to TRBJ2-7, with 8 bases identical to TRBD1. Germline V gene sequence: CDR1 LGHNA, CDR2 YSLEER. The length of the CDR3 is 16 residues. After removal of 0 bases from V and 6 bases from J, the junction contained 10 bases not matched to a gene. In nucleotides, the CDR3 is TGCGCCAGCAGCCAAGACCCCCCGGACAGGGCTGGCGAGCAGTACTTC. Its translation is CASSQDPPDRAGEQYF.

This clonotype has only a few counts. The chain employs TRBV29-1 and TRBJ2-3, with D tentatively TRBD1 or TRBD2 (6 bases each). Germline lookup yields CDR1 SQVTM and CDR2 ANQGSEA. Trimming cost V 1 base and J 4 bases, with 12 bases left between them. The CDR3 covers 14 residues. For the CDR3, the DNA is TGCAGCGTTGAAGTCATGGAGGGGGCAGATACGCAGTATTTT. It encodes CSVEVMEGADTQYF.

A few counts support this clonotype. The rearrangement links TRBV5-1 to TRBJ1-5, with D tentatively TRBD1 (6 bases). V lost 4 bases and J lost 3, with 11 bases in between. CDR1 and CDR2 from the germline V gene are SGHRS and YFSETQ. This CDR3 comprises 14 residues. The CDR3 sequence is CASSPGTNNQPQHF. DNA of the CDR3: TGCGCCAGCAGCCCCGGGACAAACAATCAGCCCCAGCATTTT.

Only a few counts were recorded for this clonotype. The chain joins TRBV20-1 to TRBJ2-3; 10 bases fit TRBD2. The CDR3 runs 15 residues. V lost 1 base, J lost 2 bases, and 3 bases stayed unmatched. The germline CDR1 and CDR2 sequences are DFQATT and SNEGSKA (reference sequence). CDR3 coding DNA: TGCAGTGCTAGAGCTAGCGGGGGAAACACAGATACGCAGTATTTT. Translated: CSARASGGNTDTQYF.

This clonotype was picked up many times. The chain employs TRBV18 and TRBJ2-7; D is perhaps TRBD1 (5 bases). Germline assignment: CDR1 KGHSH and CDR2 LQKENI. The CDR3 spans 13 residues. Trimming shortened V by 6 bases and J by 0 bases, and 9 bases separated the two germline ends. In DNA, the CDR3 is TGTGCCAGCTCCCAAGGGGCCTCCTACGAGCAGTACGTC. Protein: CASSQGASYEQYV.

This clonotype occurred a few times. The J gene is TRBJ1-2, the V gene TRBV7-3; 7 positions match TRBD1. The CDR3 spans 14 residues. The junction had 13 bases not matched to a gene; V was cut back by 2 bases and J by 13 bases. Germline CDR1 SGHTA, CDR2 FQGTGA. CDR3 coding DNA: TGTGCCAGCAGCTTAGAGGGGGCCTCCGGGGTAGGCACCTTC. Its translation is CASSLEGASGVGTF.

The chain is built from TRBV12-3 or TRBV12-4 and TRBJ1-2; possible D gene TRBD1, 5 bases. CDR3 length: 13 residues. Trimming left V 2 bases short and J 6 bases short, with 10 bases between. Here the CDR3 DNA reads TGTGCCAGCAGTTTAAGTGGACACAATGGCTACACCTTC. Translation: CASSLSGHNGYTF.

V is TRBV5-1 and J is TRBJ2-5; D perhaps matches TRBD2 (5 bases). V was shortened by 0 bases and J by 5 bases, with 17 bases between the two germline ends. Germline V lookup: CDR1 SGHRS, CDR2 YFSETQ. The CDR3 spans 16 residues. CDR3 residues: CASSLAGGTTGETQYF. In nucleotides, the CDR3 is TGCGCCAGCAGCTTGGCCGGAGGCACCACGGGGGAGACCCAGTACTTC. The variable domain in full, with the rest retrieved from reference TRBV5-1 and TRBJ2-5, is KAGVTQTPRYLIKTRGQQVTLSCSPISGHRSVSWYQQTPGQGLQFLFEYFSETQRNKGNFPGRFSGRQFSNSRSEMNVSTLELGDSALYLCASSLAGGTTGETQYFGPGTRLLVL.

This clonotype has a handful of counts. CDR3: CAGTQTQGGELFF. CDR3 DNA: TGTGCCGGCACACAGACTCAGGGCGGGGAGCTGTTTTTT. V usage is TRBV7-2 and J usage is TRBJ2-2; weak D call: TRBD1 (5 bases). The CDR3 has 13 amino acids. Germline CDR1 reads SGHTA; CDR2 reads FQGNSA. V lost 11 bases and J 7 bases, leaving 17 bases between the germline ends.

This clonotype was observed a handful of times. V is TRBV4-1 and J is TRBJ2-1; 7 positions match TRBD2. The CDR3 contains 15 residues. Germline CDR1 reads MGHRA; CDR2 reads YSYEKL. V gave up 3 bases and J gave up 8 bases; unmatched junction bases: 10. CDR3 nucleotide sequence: TGCGCCAGCAGCCAGCCATGGGAGGGAGAAGATGAGCAGTTCTTC. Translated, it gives CASSQPWEGEDEQFF.

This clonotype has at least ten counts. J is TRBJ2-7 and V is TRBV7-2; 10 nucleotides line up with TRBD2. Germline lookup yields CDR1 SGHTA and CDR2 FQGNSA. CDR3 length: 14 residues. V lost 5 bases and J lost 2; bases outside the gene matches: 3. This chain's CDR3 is CASSQLAGAYEQYF. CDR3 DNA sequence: TGTGCCAGCAGCCAGCTAGCGGGGGCCTACGAGCAGTACTTC.